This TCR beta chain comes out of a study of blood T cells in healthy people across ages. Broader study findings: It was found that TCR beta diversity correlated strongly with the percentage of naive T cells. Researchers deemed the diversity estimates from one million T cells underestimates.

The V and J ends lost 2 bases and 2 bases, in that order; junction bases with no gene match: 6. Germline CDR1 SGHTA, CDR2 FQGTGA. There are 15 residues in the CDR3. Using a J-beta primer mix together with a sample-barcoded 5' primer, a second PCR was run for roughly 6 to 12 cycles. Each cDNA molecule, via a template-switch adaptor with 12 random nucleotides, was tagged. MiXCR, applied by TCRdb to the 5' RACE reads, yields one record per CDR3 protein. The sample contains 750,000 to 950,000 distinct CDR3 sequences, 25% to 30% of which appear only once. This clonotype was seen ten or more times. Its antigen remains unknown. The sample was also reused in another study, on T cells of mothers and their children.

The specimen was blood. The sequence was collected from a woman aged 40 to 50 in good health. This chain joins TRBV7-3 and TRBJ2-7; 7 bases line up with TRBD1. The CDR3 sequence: CASSLGTAPTYEQYF. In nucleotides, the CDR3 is TGTGCCAGCAGCTTAGGGACAGCGCCAACCTACGAGCAGTACTTC.